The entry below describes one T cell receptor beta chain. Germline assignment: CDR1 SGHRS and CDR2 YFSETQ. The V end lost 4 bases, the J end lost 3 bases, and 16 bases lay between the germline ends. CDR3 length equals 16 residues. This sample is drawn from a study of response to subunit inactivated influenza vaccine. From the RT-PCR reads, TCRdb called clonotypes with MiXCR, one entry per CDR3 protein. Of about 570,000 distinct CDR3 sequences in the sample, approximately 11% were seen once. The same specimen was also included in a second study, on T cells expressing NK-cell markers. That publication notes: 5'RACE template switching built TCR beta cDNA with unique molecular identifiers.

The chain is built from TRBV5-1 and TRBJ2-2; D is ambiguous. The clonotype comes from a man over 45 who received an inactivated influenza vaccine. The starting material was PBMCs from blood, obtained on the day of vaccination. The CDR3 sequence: CASSLTPNSDTGELFF. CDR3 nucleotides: TGCGCCAGCAGCCTGACTCCCAATTCGGACACCGGGGAGCTGTTTTTT.